Listed below are T cell receptor beta chains from one sample, sequenced in a study of T cell responses to AZD1222 COVID-19 vaccine. Here immunoSEQ multiplex PCR was the method, and the copy in TCRdb shows in-frame clones only, minus some. In the table there are roughly 110,000 clones, approximately 88% of which are singletons. The sample here was peripheral blood, taken on day 0 of AZD1222 vaccination. These TCRs come from an adult in good health. CDR3s include the opening cysteine and the closing phenylalanine or tryptophan. The D gene is left open where the match is weak. Clone size is given for some rows only: seen once, a few or many times, or a class if the clone is expanded.

clone_size	v_call	d_call	j_call	cdr3_nt	cdr3_aa
NA	TRBV10-3	NA	TRBJ2-5	TGTGCCATCGGCTCGAGCGGAGAGACCCAGTACTTC	CAIGSSGETQYF
NA	TRBV5-1	NA	TRBJ2-2	TGCGCCAGCAGCTTCCGGGAGCCCGGGGAGCTGTTTTTT	CASSFREPGELFF
NA	TRBV19	NA	TRBJ1-2	TGTGCCAGTAGTATTAACTACGAGGGAGGCTACACCTTC	CASSINYEGGYTF
NA	TRBV18	NA	TRBJ1-3	TGTGCCAGCTCACCACAAGCGAGCTCTGGAAACACCATATATTTT	CASSPQASSGNTIYF
NA	TRBV6-1	NA	TRBJ2-5	TGTGCCAGCAGTGAACCGCTCCTAGATAGGGTAAAAGAGACCCAGTACTTC	CASSEPLLDRVKETQYF
NA	TRBV5-4	TRBD2	TRBJ2-5	TGTGCCAGCAGCCCCAGCGGGAGCCCCCAAGAGACCCAGTACTTC	CASSPSGSPQETQYF
NA	TRBV7-2	NA	TRBJ2-2	TGTGCCAGCAGCTTAGGGGGCCCAGCCGGGGAGCTGTTTTTT	CASSLGGPAGELFF
NA	TRBV7-2	NA	TRBJ2-2	TGTGCCAGCAGGAAAAGGGGTGACACCGGGGAGCTGTTTTTT	CASRKRGDTGELFF
NA	TRBV3-1/TRBV3-2	TRBD2	TRBJ2-7	TGTGCCAGCAGCTTTGGGACTAGCGGGCTCGAGCAGTACTTC	CASSFGTSGLEQYF
NA	TRBV7-8	NA	TRBJ2-3	TGTGCCAGCAGCTTACTAGCGACGAGCACAGATACGCAGTATTTT	CASSLLATSTDTQYF
NA	TRBV9	TRBD1	TRBJ2-1	TGTGCCAGCAGCGCGGGACAGGGTTATGGTGATGAGCAGTTCTTC	CASSAGQGYGDEQFF
NA	TRBV28	TRBD1	TRBJ1-2	TGTGCCAGCAGTTCTCAGACAGGGGGCAGTGGCTACACCTTC	CASSSQTGGSGYTF
NA	TRBV29-1	NA	TRBJ2-5	TGCAGCGTTGTGCGGACAGATAAGACCCAGTACTTC	CSVVRTDKTQYF
few	TRBV6-5	NA	TRBJ1-1	TGTGCCAGCAGGGGCGGGCAACTGAACACTGAAGCTTTCTTT	CASRGGQLNTEAFF
NA	TRBV6-4	TRBD1	TRBJ2-1	TGTGCCAGCAGTGACCAGACAGGGAGCAAGCAGTTCTTC	CASSDQTGSKQFF
NA	TRBV24-1	NA	TRBJ2-6	TGTGCCACCAGTGATCAACGACAGCGCACCCTCTCTGGGGCCAACGTCCTGACTTTC	CATSDQRQRTLSGANVLTF
NA	TRBV4-1	NA	TRBJ2-7	TGCGCCAGCAGCCAGACGGGACGAGGGGAGAACGAGCAGTACTTC	CASSQTGRGENEQYF
NA	TRBV30	NA	TRBJ1-5	TGTGCCTGGAGTACGGGGGGTCGTCAGCCCCAGCATTTT	CAWSTGGRQPQHF
NA	TRBV7-3	TRBD2	TRBJ2-1	TGTGCCAGCAGCGAGACTAGCGGAGGCTCCTACAATGAGCAGTTCTTC	CASSETSGGSYNEQFF
NA	TRBV5-1	NA	TRBJ2-1	TGCGCCAGCAGCTGGGCCGATGTCTCCTACAATGAGCAGTTCTTC	CASSWADVSYNEQFF
NA	TRBV25-1	NA	TRBJ2-7	TGTGCCAGCAGGACCGACAGTTCCTACGAGCAGTACTTC	CASRTDSSYEQYF
NA	TRBV3-1/TRBV3-2	NA	TRBJ1-2	TGTGCCACCCACAGGGAACTTTACTATGGCTACACCTTC	CATHRELYYGYTF